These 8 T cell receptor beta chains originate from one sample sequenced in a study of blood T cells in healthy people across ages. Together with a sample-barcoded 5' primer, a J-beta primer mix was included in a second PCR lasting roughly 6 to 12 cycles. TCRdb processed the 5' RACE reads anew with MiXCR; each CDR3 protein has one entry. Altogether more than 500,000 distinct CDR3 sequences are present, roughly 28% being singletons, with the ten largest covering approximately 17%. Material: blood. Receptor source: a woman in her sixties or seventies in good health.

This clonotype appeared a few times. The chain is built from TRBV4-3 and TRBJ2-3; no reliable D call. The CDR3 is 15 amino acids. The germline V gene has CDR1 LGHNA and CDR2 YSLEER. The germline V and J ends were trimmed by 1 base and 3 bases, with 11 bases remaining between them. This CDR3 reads CASSQVGSRTDTQYF. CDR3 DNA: TGCGCCAGCAGCCAAGTGGGTAGCAGGACAGATACGCAGTATTTT.

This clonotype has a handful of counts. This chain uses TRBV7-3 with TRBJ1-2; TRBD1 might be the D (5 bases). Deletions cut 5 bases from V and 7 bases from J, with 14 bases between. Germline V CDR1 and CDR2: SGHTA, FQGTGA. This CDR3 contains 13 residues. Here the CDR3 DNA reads TGTGCCAGCAGCCTCGCGCTGGGGCTTGGCTACACCTTC. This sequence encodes CASSLALGLGYTF.

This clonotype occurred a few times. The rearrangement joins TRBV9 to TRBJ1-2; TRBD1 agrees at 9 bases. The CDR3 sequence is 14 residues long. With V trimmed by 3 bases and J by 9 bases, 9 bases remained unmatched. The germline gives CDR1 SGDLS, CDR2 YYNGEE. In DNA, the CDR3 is TGTGCCAGCAGCGAACAGGGGGCGCGGGGGAGCTACACCTTC. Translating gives CASSEQGARGSYTF.

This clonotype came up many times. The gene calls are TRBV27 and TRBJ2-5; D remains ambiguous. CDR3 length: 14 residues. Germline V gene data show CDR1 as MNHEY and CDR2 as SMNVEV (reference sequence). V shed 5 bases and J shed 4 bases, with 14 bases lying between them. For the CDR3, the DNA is TGTGCCAGCAGTCCCCCCGAAATGTTAGAGACCCAGTACTTC. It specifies CASSPPEMLETQYF.

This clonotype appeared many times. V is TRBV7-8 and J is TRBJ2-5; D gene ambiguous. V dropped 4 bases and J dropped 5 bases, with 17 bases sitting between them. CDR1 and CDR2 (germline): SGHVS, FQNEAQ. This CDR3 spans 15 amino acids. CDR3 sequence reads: CASSYQKTVAETQYF. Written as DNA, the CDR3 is TGTGCCAGCAGCTACCAAAAGACTGTCGCGGAGACCCAGTACTTC.

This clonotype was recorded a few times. The DNA for the CDR3 is TGTGCCAGTAGCTCGAGAGCCTCCGGGGCCCAGTACTTC. Translated, it gives CASSSRASGAQYF. The chain combines TRBV19 with TRBJ2-1; tentatively, D is TRBD2 (5 bases). The J call may be incorrect, as the DNA end agrees better with TRBJ2-5. The length of the CDR3 is 13 residues. CDR1 is LNHDA and CDR2 is SQIVND in the germline V gene (reference sequence).

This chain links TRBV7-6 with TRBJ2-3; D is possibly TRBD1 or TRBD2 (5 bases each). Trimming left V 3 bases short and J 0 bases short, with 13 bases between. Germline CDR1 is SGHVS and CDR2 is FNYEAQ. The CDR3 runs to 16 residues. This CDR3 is CASSLGPITSTDTQYF. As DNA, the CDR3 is TGTGCCAGCAGCTTGGGACCGATCACTAGCACAGATACGCAGTATTTT.

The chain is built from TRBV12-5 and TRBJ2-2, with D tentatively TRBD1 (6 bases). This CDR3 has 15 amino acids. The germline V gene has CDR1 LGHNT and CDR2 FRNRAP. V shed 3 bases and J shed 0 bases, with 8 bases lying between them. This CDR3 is CASGLGQPNTGELFF. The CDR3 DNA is TGTGCTAGTGGTTTAGGACAGCCGAACACCGGGGAGCTGTTTTTT. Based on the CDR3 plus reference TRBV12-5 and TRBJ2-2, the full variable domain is DARVTQTPRHKVTEMGQEVTMRCQPILGHNTVFWYRQTMMQGLELLAYFRNRAPLDDSGMPKDRFSAEMPDATLATLKIQPSEPRDSAVYFCASGLGQPNTGELFFGEGSRLTVL.